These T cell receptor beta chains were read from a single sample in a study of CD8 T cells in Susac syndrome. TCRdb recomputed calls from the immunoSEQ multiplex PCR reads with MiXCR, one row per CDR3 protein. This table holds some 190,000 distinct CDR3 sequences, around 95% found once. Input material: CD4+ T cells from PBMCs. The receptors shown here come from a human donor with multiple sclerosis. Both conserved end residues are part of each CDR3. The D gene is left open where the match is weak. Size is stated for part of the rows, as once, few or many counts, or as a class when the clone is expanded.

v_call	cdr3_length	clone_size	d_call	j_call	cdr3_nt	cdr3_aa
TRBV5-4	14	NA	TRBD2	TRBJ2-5	TGTGCCAGCAGCTTGATGGCGGGGGAAGAGACCCAGTACTTC	CASSLMAGEETQYF
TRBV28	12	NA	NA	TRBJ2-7	TGTGCCACCCTCGGACAGTCCTACGAGCAGTACTTC	CATLGQSYEQYF
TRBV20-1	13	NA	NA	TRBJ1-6	TGCAGTGCTAGAGCGGACGATAATTCACCCCTCCACTTT	CSARADDNSPLHF
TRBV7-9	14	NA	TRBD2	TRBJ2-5	TGTGCCAGCAGCTTAGTAACTAGCGGAGAGACCCAGTACTTC	CASSLVTSGETQYF
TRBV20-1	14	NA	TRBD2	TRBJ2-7	TGCAGTGCTCACACAACCCGGGGGGGCTACGAGCAGTACTTC	CSAHTTRGGYEQYF
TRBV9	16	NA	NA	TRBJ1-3	TGTGCCAGCAGCGTAAATCTATGGGAGTCTGGAAACACCATATATTTT	CASSVNLWESGNTIYF
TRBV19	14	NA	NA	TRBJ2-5	TGTGCCAGTAGTATAGATTCCCTCGGGGAGACCCAGTACTTC	CASSIDSLGETQYF
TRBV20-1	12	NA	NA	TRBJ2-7	TGCAGTGCCGAAGCCAGGGTCGCCGAGCAGTACTTC	CSAEARVAEQYF
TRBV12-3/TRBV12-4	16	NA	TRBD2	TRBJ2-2	TGTGCCAGCAGTGCCCGGGGGGGCCCGAACACCGGGGAGCTGTTTTTT	CASSARGGPNTGELFF
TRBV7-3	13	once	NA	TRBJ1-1	TGTGCCAGCAGCTTCTCCGGAAACACTGAAGCTTTCTTT	CASSFSGNTEAFF
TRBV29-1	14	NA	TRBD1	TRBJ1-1	TGCAGCGTTGAACGGGGACAGGGTGTTACGGAAGCTTTCTTT	CSVERGQGVTEAFF
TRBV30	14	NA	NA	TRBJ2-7	TGTGCCTGGATGGCCCCGGCCAGAAGTTACGAGCAGTACTTC	CAWMAPARSYEQYF
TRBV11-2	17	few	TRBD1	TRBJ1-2	TGTGCCAGCAGCTTGAGGACAGGGGGCCGGAATAACTATGGCTACACCTTC	CASSLRTGGRNNYGYTF
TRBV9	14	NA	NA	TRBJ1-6	TGTGCCAGCAGCGTAGGGACCTATAATTCACCCCTCCACTTT	CASSVGTYNSPLHF
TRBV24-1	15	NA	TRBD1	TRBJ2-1	TGTGCCACCAGTGAACCGAGGACAGGGGACAATGAGCAGTTCTTC	CATSEPRTGDNEQFF
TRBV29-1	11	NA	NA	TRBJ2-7	TGCAGCGTTGATGTCAGGGACGAGCAGTACTTC	CSVDVRDEQYF
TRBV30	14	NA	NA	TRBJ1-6	TGTGCCTGGACCTCGGGAGTTGTAAATTCACCCCTCCACTTT	CAWTSGVVNSPLHF
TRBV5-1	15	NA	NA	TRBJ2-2	TGCGCCAGCAGCTTGGAACAGGCGGGGACCGGGGAGCTGTTTTTT	CASSLEQAGTGELFF
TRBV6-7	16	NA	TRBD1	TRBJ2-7	TGTGCCAGCAGTAAGTCTCAAGCAGGGGGCCGATACGAGCAGTACTTC	CASSKSQAGGRYEQYF
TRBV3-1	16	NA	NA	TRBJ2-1	TGTGCCAGCAGCCAAGATCTGCGGGGGCCGAACAATGAGCAGTTCTTC	CASSQDLRGPNNEQFF
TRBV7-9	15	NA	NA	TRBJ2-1	TGTGCCAGCAGCCAATTTACTAGAGTGGGTATGGAGCAGTTCTTC	CASSQFTRVGMEQFF
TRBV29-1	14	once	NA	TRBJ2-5	TGCAGCGGTTTGGGGATCTATCGCCAAGAGACCCAGTACTTC	CSGLGIYRQETQYF
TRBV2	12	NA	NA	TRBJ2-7	TGTGCCCGCGGGACTGATGCCTACGAGCAGTACTTC	CARGTDAYEQYF
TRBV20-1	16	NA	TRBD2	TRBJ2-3	TGCAGTGCTAGCCCACTAGCGGGGGGGTACACAGATACGCAGTATTTT	CSASPLAGGYTDTQYF
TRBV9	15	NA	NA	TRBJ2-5	TGTGCCAGCAGCCTCGAAGGGGGGCTAGGGGAGACCCAGTACTTC	CASSLEGGLGETQYF
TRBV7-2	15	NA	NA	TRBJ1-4	TGTGCCAGCAGCCCGACCCGTGGACGAGGGGAAAAACTGTTTTTT	CASSPTRGRGEKLFF
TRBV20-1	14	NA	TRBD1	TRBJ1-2	TGCAGTGCTAGAGCCACAGGGGCGGACTATGGCTACACCTTC	CSARATGADYGYTF
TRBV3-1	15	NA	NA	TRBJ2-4	TGTGCCAGCAGCCAAGATCCCGGGGGGCCAAACATTCAGTACTTC	CASSQDPGGPNIQYF
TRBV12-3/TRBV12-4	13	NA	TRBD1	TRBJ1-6	TGTGCCAGCAGTACAGGGACAGGATCGATAATCCACTTT	CASSTGTGSIIHF
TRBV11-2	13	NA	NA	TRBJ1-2	TGTGCCAGCAGCTTTCCTGGACAATATGGCTACACCTTC	CASSFPGQYGYTF
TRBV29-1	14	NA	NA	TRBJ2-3	TGCAGCGTTGAAGATCGGGTTCGAGAGGGTACGCAGTATTTT	CSVEDRVREGTQYF
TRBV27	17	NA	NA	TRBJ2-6	TGTGCCAGCAGTTCCACCAGGACAGTCACTGGGGCCAACGTCCTGACTTTC	CASSSTRTVTGANVLTF
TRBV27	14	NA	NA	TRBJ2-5	TGTGCCAGCAGTTTCGGGGGCCGGGGGGAGACCCAGTACTTC	CASSFGGRGETQYF
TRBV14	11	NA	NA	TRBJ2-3	TGTGCCAGCAGCCAGGTCGATACGCAGTATTTT	CASSQVDTQYF
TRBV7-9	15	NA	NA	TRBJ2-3	TGTGCCAGCAGTCCCCCGGACAACTGGAGGGATACGCAGTATTTT	CASSPPDNWRDTQYF
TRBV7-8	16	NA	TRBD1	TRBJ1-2	TGTGCCAGCAGCTCCCGGACAGGTTCGCTAGTGGGTGGCTACACCTTC	CASSSRTGSLVGGYTF
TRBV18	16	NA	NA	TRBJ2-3	TGTGCCAGCTCACCATATCCGGACGCTAGCACAGATACGCAGTATTTT	CASSPYPDASTDTQYF
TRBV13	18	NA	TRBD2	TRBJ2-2	TGTGCCAGCAGCTCCACGACGTTAACTAGCGGGGCCACCGGGGAGCTGTTTTTT	CASSSTTLTSGATGELFF
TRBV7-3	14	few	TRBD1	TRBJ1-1	TGTGCCAGCAGCCCCGGACAGGGGAGCACTGAAGCTTTCTTT	CASSPGQGSTEAFF
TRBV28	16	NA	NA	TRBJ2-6	TGTGCCAGCAGCTCAGCAGCCTACTCTGGGGCCAACGTCCTGACTTTC	CASSSAAYSGANVLTF
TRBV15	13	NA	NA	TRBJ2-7	TGTGCCACCAGCAGAGAACGGCAGTACGAGCAGTACTTC	CATSRERQYEQYF
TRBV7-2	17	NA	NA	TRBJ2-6	TGTGCCACTCCCCCGGGAGGGGGCTTATCAGGGGCCAACGTCCTGACTTTC	CATPPGGGLSGANVLTF
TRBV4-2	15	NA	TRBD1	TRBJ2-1	TGTGCCAGCAGCCATGACAGGGGCGCTACTCATGAGCAGTTCTTC	CASSHDRGATHEQFF
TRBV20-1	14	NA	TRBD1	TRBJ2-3	TGCAGTGCTGAAGACAGGGAGTGGACAGATACGCAGTATTTT	CSAEDREWTDTQYF
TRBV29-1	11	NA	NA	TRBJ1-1	TGCAGCGACTTGACATGGGCTGAAGCTTTCTTT	CSDLTWAEAFF
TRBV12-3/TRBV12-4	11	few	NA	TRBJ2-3	TGTGCCAGCAGTTGGGCAGATACGCAGTATTTT	CASSWADTQYF
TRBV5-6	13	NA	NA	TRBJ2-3	TGTGCCAGCAGCTTTATCGGCCAGATTACGCAGTATTTT	CASSFIGQITQYF
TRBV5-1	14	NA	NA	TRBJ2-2	TGCGCCAGCGGTGTGTCGGGGGCCACCGGGGAGCTGTTTTTT	CASGVSGATGELFF
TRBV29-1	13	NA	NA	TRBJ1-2	TGCAGCGCCTTCAACAGGGAGGGCTATGGCTACACCTTC	CSAFNREGYGYTF
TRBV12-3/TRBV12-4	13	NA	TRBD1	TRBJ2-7	TGTGCCAGCAGGCGGACAGGGTTCAACGAGCAGTACTTC	CASRRTGFNEQYF
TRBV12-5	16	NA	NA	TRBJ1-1	TGTGCTAGTGGTTTGTTGGTCCGATCCATGAACACTGAAGCTTTCTTT	CASGLLVRSMNTEAFF
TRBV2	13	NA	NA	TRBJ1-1	TGTGCCAGCGAGAGGCAGGGCGACACTGAAGCTTTCTTT	CASERQGDTEAFF
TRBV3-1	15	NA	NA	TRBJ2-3	TGTGCCAGCAGCCAAGCCCCTGTCCCCACAGATACGCAGTATTTT	CASSQAPVPTDTQYF